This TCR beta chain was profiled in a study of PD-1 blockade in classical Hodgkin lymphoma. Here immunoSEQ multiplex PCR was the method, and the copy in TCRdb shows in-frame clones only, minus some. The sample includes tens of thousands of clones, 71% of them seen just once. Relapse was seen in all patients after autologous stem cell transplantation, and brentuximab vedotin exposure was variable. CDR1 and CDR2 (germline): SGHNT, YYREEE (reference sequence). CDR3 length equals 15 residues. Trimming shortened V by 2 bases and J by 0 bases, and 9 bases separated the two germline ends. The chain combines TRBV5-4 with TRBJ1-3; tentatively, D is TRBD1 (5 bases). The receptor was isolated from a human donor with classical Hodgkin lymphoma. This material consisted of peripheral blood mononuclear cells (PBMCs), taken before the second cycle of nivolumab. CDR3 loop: CASSFEGYSGNTIYF. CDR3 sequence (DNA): TGTGCCAGCAGCTTTGAGGGGTACTCTGGAAACACCATATATTTT. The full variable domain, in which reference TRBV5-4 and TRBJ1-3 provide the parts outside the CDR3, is ETGVTQSPTHLIKTRGQQVTLRCSSQSGHNTVSWYQQALGQGPQFIFQYYREEENGRGNFPPRFSGLQFPNYSSELNVNALELDDSALYLCASSFEGYSGNTIYFGEGSWLTVV.